This record concerns one T cell receptor (beta chain) sequence. Its antigen remains unidentified. It has no much larger one-base neighbor in the sample; base qualities were not kept. These data originate in a study of blood T cell repertoires in COVID-19 (TCRdb year 2020). Regarding the research as a whole: Samples from collaborators originated in the United States, Italy and Spain and spanned both the acute and convalescent phases of COVID-19. The material from the prospective study consisted of cDNA or gDNA derived from T cells, B-cell-depleted T cells, or PBMCs. Deeply sampled blood TCRbeta repertoires from subjects exposed to, actively infected with, or recovered from COVID-19 were included in the dataset. The repertoires were made available in a free public database intended to serve as a resource for research on the immune response to SARS-CoV-2. Samples were obtained from the ongoing ImmuneRACE study (first 160 participants) and from 1,254 subjects provided by 6 global collaborators. Nearly every sample came with metadata listing a de-identified subject ID, COVID-19 status, age in years and sex. Where available, HLA class I and class II types were taken from metadata supplied by the sample provider and were not determined by assay-based typing. General conclusions and limits of the study: Clinical and demographic metadata were provided uncurated, with the amount varying by source and participant.

TCRbeta CDR3 regions were amplified from genomic DNA using the immunoSEQ Assay, a bias-controlled multiplex PCR. In the original analysis: The number of nucleated cells in each sample was estimated by amplification of reference gene primers within the assay. To quantify the absolute abundance of each unique TCRbeta CDR3 rearrangement, sequence reads were collapsed and filtered. For each sample, productive Simpson clonality was calculated as the square root of Simpson's diversity index across productive rearrangements. TCRdb's version of the immuneACCESS table is confined to in-frame rearrangements and falls short of the full clone set. An unresolved V gene accounts for under half of the shortfall where checked; the remainder is of unknown origin. From that table come the V and J calls and clone size; the DNA was used to work out D and trimming. The sample has roughly 24,000 clones on record, 90% of them singletons. Over 1.5% of the sample is taken by the ten largest.

Each collaborating institution followed its own protocols to collect whole blood in K2EDTA tubes. For TCRbeta analysis, collaborator samples were shipped as frozen whole blood, as isolated PBMCs, or as DNA extracted from either sample type. The TCR comes from an older woman with active COVID-19. The sequencing sample was made of peripheral blood.

The CDR3 in this case is CASSIFWRRPTLPAAGPVYEQYF. The nucleotide sequence is TGTGCCAGTAGTATTTTCTGGAGGAGACCAACACTCCCCGCAGCGGGACCCGTCTACGAGCAGTACTTC. The sequence is built from TRBV19 and TRBJ2-7, with TRBD2 identical over 7 junction bases. CDR1 LNHDA and CDR2 SQIVND are derived from the germline V gene (reference sequence). From its cysteine to its phenylalanine, the CDR3 spans 23 amino acids. Kept here is only the CDR3 DNA, which spans 69 bases and is read in frame from base 1. Trimming takes 3 bases off V and 3 bases off J; junction bases not matched to a gene: 32.